The 13 T cell receptor beta chains below all came from one sample that was sequenced in a study of blood T cell repertoires in COVID-19. Profiled with immunoSEQ multiplex PCR; TCRdb holds only in-frame clones, not every one. There are 65,000 to 90,000 clones in the sample; around 87% occur only once, and around 9.9% lies in the top ten. Material for sequencing was peripheral blood. The receptors derive from a woman aged 18 to 35 with acute or convalescent COVID-19.

V and J are TRBV11-2 and TRBJ2-3, with D unresolved. The V and J ends lost 8 bases and 2 bases respectively, with 11 bases between them. Germline CDR1 is SGHAT and CDR2 is FQNNGV. The CDR3 loop spans 13 amino acids. CDR3 sequence reads: CASEPQITDTQYF. The CDR3 nucleotides are TGTGCCAGCGAACCACAGATCACAGATACGCAGTATTTT. The full variable domain, completed using reference TRBV11-2 and TRBJ2-3, is EAGVAQSPRYKIIEKRQSVAFWCNPISGHATLYWYQQILGQGPKLLIQFQNNGVVDDSQLPKDRFSAERLKGVDSTLKIQPAKLEDSAVYLCASEPQITDTQYFGPGTRLTVL.

The rearrangement uses TRBV29-1 and TRBJ1-2; no clear D. With 8 bases removed from V and 8 bases from J, the gap between germline ends came to 15 bases. Germline-derived CDR1 and CDR2 are SQVTM and ANQGSEA. The CDR3 is 11 residues long. CDR3 region: CSIPEPGGYTF. For the CDR3, the DNA is TGCAGCATCCCTGAACCTGGCGGCTACACCTTC.

The chain carries TRBV5-1 and TRBJ2-7; D might be TRBD2 (5 bases). CDR3 size: 13 residues. CDR1 is SGHRS and CDR2 is YFSETQ in the germline V gene. The V and J ends lost 5 bases and 1 base respectively, with 10 bases between them. As DNA, the CDR3 is TGCGCCAGCAGTAGGACTGGGTCCTACGAGCAGTACTTC. This gives the protein CASSRTGSYEQYF.

V and J are TRBV6-5 and TRBJ1-2, with TRBD1 matching 10 bases. The germline CDR1 and CDR2 sequences are MNHEY and SVGAGI. The CDR3 contains 12 residues. The trim removed 6 bases at V and 6 bases at J, leaving 1 base unmatched. The DNA of the CDR3 is TGTGCCAGCAGGACAGGGGGCGATGGCTACACCTTC. It yields the protein CASRTGGDGYTF.

This clone was found once. This chain joins TRBV4-1 and TRBJ1-5; D possibly corresponds to TRBD1 (6 bases). V lost 3 bases, J lost 6 bases, and 12 bases lay in between. Germline V gene data show CDR1 as MGHRA and CDR2 as YSYEKL. The CDR3 sequence is 14 residues long. The DNA of the CDR3 is TGCGCCAGCAGCCAGGCACAGGGCCGTCAGCCCCAGCATTTT. This translates into CASSQAQGRQPQHF.

This clone was recorded only once. J is TRBJ1-2 and V is TRBV18; D perhaps matches TRBD1 (6 bases). Germline assignment: CDR1 KGHSH and CDR2 LQKENI. V was trimmed by 6 bases and J by 2 bases, leaving 13 bases between them. The CDR3 totals 14 residues. The CDR3 DNA is TGTGCCAGCTCGACAAACAGGGAAAACTATGGCTACACCTTC. Residues: CASSTNRENYGYTF. Full variable domain (outside the CDR3, taken from reference TRBV18 and TRBJ1-2): NAGVMQNPRHLVRRRGQEARLRCSPMKGHSHVYWYRQLPEEGLKFMVYLQKENIIDESGMPKERFSAEFPKEGPSILRIQQVVRGDSAAYFCASSTNRENYGYTFGSGTRLTVV.

This clone was recorded once. The V and J genes are TRBV6-1 and TRBJ2-1; a possible D gene is TRBD2 (6 bases). CDR1 is MNHNS and CDR2 is SASEGT in the germline V gene. V lost 2 bases and J 3 bases, leaving 14 bases between the germline ends. The CDR3 has 16 residues. This CDR3 reads CASSEYGGGGYNEQFF. DNA of the CDR3: TGTGCCAGCAGTGAATATGGGGGAGGCGGCTACAATGAGCAGTTCTTC.

The genes are TRBV19 and TRBJ1-5; tentatively, D is TRBD1 (6 bases). Germline values: CDR1 LNHDA, CDR2 SQIVND (reference sequence). This CDR3 has 14 amino acids. Trimming removed 5 bases from V and 2 bases from J, with 10 bases in between. The CDR3 coding sequence is TGTGCCAGTAGTCAACAGGGAGGCAATCAGCCCCAGCATTTT. Its translation: CASSQQGGNQPQHF.

The gene calls are TRBV5-1 and TRBJ2-1; perhaps TRBD1 as D (6 bases). V was pared by 7 bases and J by 6 bases, with 23 bases between. This CDR3 is built from 16 residues. The germline CDR1 and CDR2 sequences are SGHRS and YFSETQ. The CDR3 reads CASSFPSLTGTNEQFF. CDR3 coding DNA: TGCGCCAGCTCATTCCCGAGCCTGACAGGAACCAATGAGCAGTTCTTC. The complete variable domain, with remaining parts taken from reference TRBV5-1 and TRBJ2-1, reads KAGVTQTPRYLIKTRGQQVTLSCSPISGHRSVSWYQQTPGQGLQFLFEYFSETQRNKGNFPGRFSGRQFSNSRSEMNVSTLELGDSALYLCASSFPSLTGTNEQFFGPGTRLTVL.

The chain combines TRBV24-1 with TRBJ1-3, with a tentative D call TRBD1 (6 bases). This CDR3 is built from 16 residues. V was clipped by 4 bases and J by 0 bases, with 12 bases between them. Germline lookup yields CDR1 KGHDR and CDR2 SFDVKD. The CDR3 DNA reads as TGTGCCACCAGTGACCCTACAGGGAGCTCTGGAAACACCATATATTTT. Amino acid sequence: CATSDPTGSSGNTIYF.

This rearrangement joins TRBV2 to TRBJ2-7; tentative D call: TRBD1 (5 bases). The CDR3 is 14 residues long. The V and J ends lost 3 bases and 7 bases respectively, with 16 bases between them. CDR1 and CDR2 from the germline V gene are SNHLY and FYNNEI. The CDR3: CASSDPPRVQEQYF. DNA for the CDR3: TGTGCCAGCAGTGACCCCCCCAGGGTCCAAGAGCAGTACTTC.

The rearrangement uses TRBV7-2 and TRBJ1-4; TRBD1 is a possible D gene (5 bases). This CDR3 is 18 amino acids long. Between the trimmed V and J ends, which lost 2 bases and 5 bases, there was a span of 21 bases. Germline CDR1 reads SGHTA; CDR2 reads FQGNSA. CDR3 coding DNA: TGTGCCAGCAGCTTAAGTTGGAGGGTTAGGGGTGAGAATGAAAAACTGTTTTTT. It yields the protein CASSLSWRVRGENEKLFF.

The chain is built from TRBV5-1 and TRBJ2-1; a possible D gene is TRBD1 (5 bases). V lost 4 bases to trimming and J lost 0 bases, with 11 bases between them. This CDR3 spans 15 amino acids. Germline V lookup: CDR1 SGHRS, CDR2 YFSETQ. The CDR3 protein is CASSQDSSSYNEQFF. CDR3 in DNA: TGCGCCAGCAGCCAAGACAGTAGCTCCTACAATGAGCAGTTCTTC. Full variable domain (remainder filled in from reference TRBV5-1 and TRBJ2-1): KAGVTQTPRYLIKTRGQQVTLSCSPISGHRSVSWYQQTPGQGLQFLFEYFSETQRNKGNFPGRFSGRQFSNSRSEMNVSTLELGDSALYLCASSQDSSSYNEQFFGPGTRLTVL.